The 3 T cell receptor beta chains below were found in one sample sequenced in a study of vaccination and CD4 T cells after COVID-19. Cultured CD4+ T cell DNA was sequenced using the Oncomine TCR Beta short-read assay. TCRdb re-called the PCR reads with MiXCR, one entry per CDR3 protein. Seen here are approximately 8,200 distinct CDR3 sequences, 59% observed once, and the top ten hold roughly 26%. Which antigens these TCRs recognize remains unknown. Specified treatment: roughly nine-day PBMC culture with coronavirus spike peptide pools or control peptides (ViraFEST assay). The sequencing input was CD4+ T cells from blood, cultured in vitro. These receptors were obtained from a human donor who had recovered from COVID-19.

The rearrangement links TRBV20-1 to TRBJ1-2; D might be TRBD1 (6 bases). CDR3 length: 13 amino acids. CDR1 DFQATT and CDR2 SNEGSKA come from the germline V gene (reference sequence). The V end lost 2 bases, the J end lost 3 bases, and 10 bases lay between the germline ends. The CDR3 region is CSARRGADYGYTF. The CDR3 DNA reads TGCAGTGCTAGACGGGGGGCAGACTATGGCTACACCTTC.

The chain is built from TRBV6-2 or TRBV6-3 and TRBJ2-7; no firm D call. V was pared by 6 bases and J by 0 bases, with 18 bases between. The length of the CDR3 is 16 residues. Per germline, CDR1 MNHEY and CDR2 SVGEGT. CDR3 amino acids: CASSHQTIPPSYEQYF. The CDR3 nucleotides read TGTGCCAGCAGCCATCAAACCATCCCCCCCTCCTACGAGCAGTACTTC.

In its sample, this clonotype was seen a few times. V gene TRBV20-1 combines with J gene TRBJ2-5; TRBD2 might be the D (6 bases). Per germline, CDR1 DFQATT and CDR2 SNEGSKA (reference sequence). This CDR3 comprises 13 residues. The V end was cut by 5 bases, the J end by 4 bases, with 14 bases between. CDR3 amino acids: CSADTMRGETQYF. As DNA, the CDR3 is TGCAGTGCTGATACCATGCGGGGAGAGACCCAGTACTTC.